The rows below give T cell receptor beta chains drawn from one sample of a study of CD8 T cells in ankylosing spondylitis. MiXCR, run by TCRdb on the 5' RACE reads, gives a single entry per CDR3 protein. The table lists roughly 220,000 distinct CDR3 sequences, roughly a tenth of them singletons. Specimen: blood, either unsorted or a sorted T cell fraction (not recorded which). These receptor sequences come from a male donor with ankylosing spondylitis or in good health (not recorded which). Each CDR3 is given with its conserved first and last residue. The order of the fields is clone size, V gene, J gene, D gene, CDR3 DNA, CDR3 protein. A D gene is named only where the DNA matches it firmly. The size entry is marked missing in some rows and otherwise reads once, few, many or a size class.

clone size: few
V gene: TRBV5-1
J gene: TRBJ2-1
D gene: .
CDR3 DNA: TGCGCCAGCAGCCCGCCTTGGACCTCCTACAATGAGCAGTTCTTC
CDR3 protein: CASSPPWTSYNEQFF

clone size: many
V gene: TRBV20-1
J gene: TRBJ2-2
D gene: TRBD2
CDR3 DNA: TGCAGTGCTAGCGGACTAGCGGGGAGAGGGGAGCTGTTTTTT
CDR3 protein: CSASGLAGRGELFF

clone size: .
V gene: TRBV9
J gene: TRBJ1-1
D gene: TRBD1
CDR3 DNA: TGTGCCAGCAGCGTAGGGGACAGGTTGAACACTGAAGCTTTCTTT
CDR3 protein: CASSVGDRLNTEAFF

clone size: many
V gene: TRBV20-1
J gene: TRBJ2-3
D gene: TRBD2
CDR3 DNA: TGCAGTGCTAGAATTGTAGGAGTAGCGGGGGGCACAGATACGCAGTATTTT
CDR3 protein: CSARIVGVAGGTDTQYF

clone size: .
V gene: TRBV6-1
J gene: TRBJ1-4
D gene: .
CDR3 DNA: TGTGCCAGCAGTAGGGACCGTACGGAAAAACTGTTTTTT
CDR3 protein: CASSRDRTEKLFF

clone size: .
V gene: TRBV7-6
J gene: TRBJ2-3
D gene: .
CDR3 DNA: TGTGCCAGCAGCTTAAACCACCCATTGAGGAGCAATACAGATACGCAGTATTTT
CDR3 protein: CASSLNHPLRSNTDTQYF

clone size: many
V gene: TRBV20-1
J gene: TRBJ1-2
D gene: .
CDR3 DNA: TGCATCCCTCATCCAACGGGGAGGGGAACTTATGGCTACACCTTC
CDR3 protein: CIPHPTGRGTYGYTF

clone size: many
V gene: TRBV2
J gene: TRBJ1-5
D gene: .
CDR3 DNA: TGTGCCAGCCTTGAGGAGTCGGGAGGCAATCAGCCCCAGCATTTT
CDR3 protein: CASLEESGGNQPQHF

clone size: .
V gene: TRBV2
J gene: TRBJ1-6
D gene: .
CDR3 DNA: TGTGCCAGCCACGGGGGCCGGGATTCACCCCTCCACTTT
CDR3 protein: CASHGGRDSPLHF

clone size: many
V gene: TRBV20-1
J gene: TRBJ2-3
D gene: .
CDR3 DNA: TGCAGTGCTAGCTCCCGGCAGCCTAGCGATACGCAGTATTTT
CDR3 protein: CSASSRQPSDTQYF

clone size: many
V gene: TRBV7-9
J gene: TRBJ1-1
D gene: TRBD1
CDR3 DNA: TGTGCCAGCAGCTGGACAGGGCTGAACACTGAAGCTTTCTTT
CDR3 protein: CASSWTGLNTEAFF

clone size: .
V gene: TRBV28
J gene: TRBJ2-1
D gene: .
CDR3 DNA: TGTGCCAGCAGTTTAGAGGACAATTATAAAGGCTACAATGAGCAGTTCTTC
CDR3 protein: CASSLEDNYKGYNEQFF

clone size: many
V gene: TRBV12-3/TRBV12-4
J gene: TRBJ1-6
D gene: .
CDR3 DNA: TGTGCCAGCACTCCGAGGGGGTCCTCACCCCTCCACTTT
CDR3 protein: CASTPRGSSPLHF

clone size: many
V gene: TRBV6-5
J gene: TRBJ1-2
D gene: .
CDR3 DNA: TGTGCCAGCGGCGGTCAATCTTATGGCTACACCTTC
CDR3 protein: CASGGQSYGYTF

clone size: many
V gene: TRBV29-1
J gene: TRBJ2-3
D gene: .
CDR3 DNA: TGCAGCGCTGTTGGAAGGCTAGTTGATAGCACAGATACGCAGTATTTT
CDR3 protein: CSAVGRLVDSTDTQYF

clone size: many
V gene: TRBV24-1
J gene: TRBJ2-1
D gene: TRBD1
CDR3 DNA: TGTGCCACGTGGCCTCCTCGACAGGGGGCATATGAGCAGTTCTTC
CDR3 protein: CATWPPRQGAYEQFF

clone size: many
V gene: TRBV20-1
J gene: TRBJ2-5
D gene: TRBD1
CDR3 DNA: TGCAGTGCTAGGGATGCCGGGACAGGGTACCAAGAGACCCAGTACTTC
CDR3 protein: CSARDAGTGYQETQYF

clone size: many
V gene: TRBV20-1
J gene: TRBJ2-1
D gene: TRBD2
CDR3 DNA: TGCAGTGCTAGCCTTGGGACTAGCGGGTACAATGAGCAGTTCTTC
CDR3 protein: CSASLGTSGYNEQFF

clone size: few
V gene: TRBV18
J gene: TRBJ2-3
D gene: .
CDR3 DNA: TGTGCCAGCTCACCGAGCGCAGATACGCAGTATTTT
CDR3 protein: CASSPSADTQYF

clone size: few
V gene: TRBV15
J gene: TRBJ2-5
D gene: TRBD1
CDR3 DNA: TGTGCCACCAGCAGAGATACCCCGGGACAGGGCAACCAAGAGACCCAGTACTTC
CDR3 protein: CATSRDTPGQGNQETQYF

clone size: many
V gene: TRBV28
J gene: TRBJ2-7
D gene: TRBD1
CDR3 DNA: TGTGCCAGCAGTTTACTTACCGGGACAGGGGGTAACGAGCAGTACTTC
CDR3 protein: CASSLLTGTGGNEQYF

clone size: .
V gene: TRBV6-1
J gene: TRBJ2-5
D gene: TRBD2
CDR3 DNA: TGTGCCAGCAGTACCAGCGGGGGTTGGGAGACCCAGTACTTC
CDR3 protein: CASSTSGGWETQYF

clone size: many
V gene: TRBV7-3
J gene: TRBJ2-3
D gene: TRBD2
CDR3 DNA: TGTGCCAGCAGCCCCCAACTAGCGGGGCGCACAGATACGCAGTATTTT
CDR3 protein: CASSPQLAGRTDTQYF

clone size: few
V gene: TRBV7-6
J gene: TRBJ2-7
D gene: .
CDR3 DNA: TGTGCCAGCAGCCTCGACCCGCACGAGCAGTACTTC
CDR3 protein: CASSLDPHEQYF

clone size: many
V gene: TRBV20-1
J gene: TRBJ2-7
D gene: .
CDR3 DNA: TGCAGTGCTAGCTCCGGAGACGAGCAGTACTTC
CDR3 protein: CSASSGDEQYF

clone size: many
V gene: TRBV7-8
J gene: TRBJ2-7
D gene: .
CDR3 DNA: TGTGCCAGCAGCCCACAGGGGAGGACCTACGAGCAGTACTTC
CDR3 protein: CASSPQGRTYEQYF

clone size: .
V gene: TRBV15
J gene: TRBJ2-5
D gene: TRBD1
CDR3 DNA: TGTGCCACCAGCAGGACAGGGGAGTACCAAGAGACCCAGTACTTC
CDR3 protein: CATSRTGEYQETQYF

clone size: .
V gene: TRBV7-3
J gene: TRBJ2-3
D gene: TRBD2
CDR3 DNA: TGTGCCAGCAGCTTAGGACTAGCGGGGACCACAGATACGCAGTATTTT
CDR3 protein: CASSLGLAGTTDTQYF

clone size: many
V gene: TRBV12-3/TRBV12-4
J gene: TRBJ2-1
D gene: TRBD2
CDR3 DNA: TGTGCCAGCAGTTTCCGGACTAGCGAAAACAATGAGCAGTTCTTC
CDR3 protein: CASSFRTSENNEQFF

clone size: many
V gene: TRBV5-1
J gene: TRBJ1-5
D gene: .
CDR3 DNA: TGTGCCAGCAGCTTGGGTAGCAATCAGCCCCAGCATTTT
CDR3 protein: CASSLGSNQPQHF

clone size: many
V gene: TRBV20-1
J gene: TRBJ2-1
D gene: .
CDR3 DNA: TGCAGTGCCGAGGAGGAGTCGTACAATGAGCAGTTCTTC
CDR3 protein: CSAEEESYNEQFF

clone size: many
V gene: TRBV28
J gene: TRBJ1-1
D gene: .
CDR3 DNA: TGTGCCAGCAGTTTTTGGGTTAGGCTCGCTGAAGCTTTCTTT
CDR3 protein: CASSFWVRLAEAFF

clone size: few
V gene: TRBV5-6
J gene: TRBJ1-5
D gene: .
CDR3 DNA: TGTGCCAGCAGCTTCCGACCACACATCCAGCCCCAGCATTTT
CDR3 protein: CASSFRPHIQPQHF

clone size: many
V gene: TRBV7-9
J gene: TRBJ2-5
D gene: .
CDR3 DNA: TGTGCCAGCAGCTTAGAGCAACAAGAGACCCAGTACTTC
CDR3 protein: CASSLEQQETQYF

clone size: few
V gene: TRBV7-2
J gene: TRBJ2-3
D gene: TRBD2
CDR3 DNA: TGTGCCAGCAGCCTGGCCGGGACTAGCGGCACAGATACGCAGTATTTT
CDR3 protein: CASSLAGTSGTDTQYF

clone size: many
V gene: TRBV5-1
J gene: TRBJ1-3
D gene: .
CDR3 DNA: TGCGCCAGCAGGGAGGGAAGAACTGGAAACACCATATATTTT
CDR3 protein: CASREGRTGNTIYF